This passage covers 21 T cell receptor beta chains from one sample sequenced in a study of OX40 agonist ivuxolimab in advanced cancers. Produced via immunoSEQ multiplex PCR; TCRdb's table is partial and in-frame only. Of tens of thousands of clones listed, around 93% are singletons. The sequenced sample was CD4+ or CD8+ T cells sorted from blood, obtained in a trial of the OX40 agonist ivuxolimab. These receptors came from an adult with an advanced solid tumor such as melanoma, head and neck, liver or kidney cancer.

This clone has a single count. CDR3 region: CASSYYSTNTEAFF. The CDR3 DNA reads as TGTGCCAGCAGTTACTATTCGACGAACACTGAAGCTTTCTTT. The chain couples TRBV6-5 to TRBJ1-1; no clear D. The CDR3 runs to 14 residues. In germline, CDR1 is MNHEY, CDR2 SVGAGI. Trimming shortened V by 1 base and J by 1 base, and 7 bases separated the two germline ends.

V gene TRBV7-9 combines with J gene TRBJ1-2; TRBD1 matches at 8 bases. J lost 8 bases, V lost 3 bases, and 11 bases had no gene match. This CDR3 region has 15 residues. Per the germline V gene, CDR1 is SEHNR and CDR2 is FQNEAQ (reference sequence). CDR3 residues: CASSFFLAGGTGYTF. In DNA form, the CDR3 reads TGTGCCAGCAGCTTTTTCTTGGCAGGGGGCACGGGCTACACCTTC.

V gene TRBV14 combines with J gene TRBJ2-7, with 7 bases aligning to TRBD1. The CDR3 has 15 residues. Losses at the gene ends were 1 base for V and 3 bases for J; bases not matched to a gene: 6. CDR1 is SGHDN, CDR2 FVKESK, per germline. The CDR3 DNA follows: TGTGCCAGCAGCCAAGCACAGGGGATCTTCTACGAGCAGTACTTC. Translated: CASSQAQGIFYEQYF. The variable domain in full, completed from reference TRBV14 and TRBJ2-7, reads EAGVTQFPSHSVIEKGQTVTLRCDPISGHDNLYWYRRVMGKEIKFLLHFVKESKQDESGMPNNRFLAERTGGTYSTLKVQPAELEDSGVYFCASSQAQGIFYEQYFGPGTRLTVT.

This chain uses TRBV19 with TRBJ1-2, with 7 bases identical to TRBD1. V was clipped by 5 bases and J by 5 bases; unmatched bases: 5. CDR3 length: 13 residues. Germline loops: CDR1 LNHDA, CDR2 SQIVND (reference sequence). In DNA, the CDR3 is TGTGCCAGTAGTCTGGGACAGTTTTATGGCTACACCTTC. Its protein product is CASSLGQFYGYTF.

This clone was counted once. The V and J genes are TRBV7-6 and TRBJ2-3, with TRBD2 matching 7 bases. CDR3 length: 15 amino acids. Germline CDR1 reads SGHVS; CDR2 reads FNYEAQ. The trim removed 0 bases at V and 6 bases at J, leaving 6 bases unmatched. The CDR3 bases are TGTGCCAGCAGCTTAGCCGGCGGGGAGGGGGATACGCAGTATTTT. Translating it yields CASSLAGGEGDTQYF.

The chain couples TRBV27 to TRBJ2-7, with 12 bases aligning to TRBD1. This CDR3 is 15 amino acids long. V shed 5 bases, J shed 6 bases, and the junction held 8 bases outside the gene matches. CDR1 MNHEY and CDR2 SMNVEV come from the germline V gene (reference sequence). CDR3 region: CASSRPGTGGSEQYF. The CDR3 coding sequence is TGTGCCAGCAGTCGTCCCGGGACAGGGGGCTCCGAGCAGTACTTC.

The V call is TRBV9, the J call TRBJ2-5; perhaps D is TRBD1 or TRBD2 (5 bases each). TRBJ2-7 explains the end of the DNA better; the J call may be wrong. Germline V gives CDR1 SGDLS, CDR2 YYNGEE. The CDR3 has 15 residues. CDR3 bases: TGTGCCAGCAGCGTAGGCCCCCGGGGCGGGTACGAGCAGTACTTC. It translates to CASSVGPRGGYEQYF.

The chain carries TRBV9 and TRBJ2-7; the D gene is possibly TRBD2 (5 bases). The CDR3 contains 15 residues. Per the germline V gene, CDR1 is SGDLS and CDR2 is YYNGEE. Trimming removed 0 bases at V and 0 bases at J, with 10 bases between. The CDR3 is CASSVGRGSSYEQYF. The CDR3 nucleotides are TGTGCCAGCAGCGTAGGGAGAGGGTCCTCCTACGAGCAGTACTTC.

The CDR3 region has the DNA TGTGCCAGCAGCGAGGACACGAACACTGAAGCTTTCTTT. It specifies CASSEDTNTEAFF. The chain couples TRBV7-2 to TRBJ1-1; D is possibly TRBD1 (5 bases). There are 13 residues in the CDR3. Per the germline V gene, CDR1 is SGHTA and CDR2 is FQGNSA. Trimming pared 5 bases from V and 1 base from J, leaving 8 bases between.

The rearrangement uses TRBV29-1 and TRBJ2-7; 7 nucleotides agree with TRBD1. Germline-derived CDR1 and CDR2 are SQVTM and ANQGSEA. The CDR3 is made up of 13 amino acids. J was trimmed by 2 bases and V by 6 bases; bases with no gene match: 7. CDR3 loop: CSVVRDSAYEQYF. CDR3 bases: TGCAGCGTGGTCAGGGACAGTGCCTACGAGCAGTACTTC.

CDR3 amino acids: CASSLGGPLMNTEAFF. In DNA form, the CDR3 reads TGTGCCAGCAGCTTAGGGGGACCGCTCATGAACACTGAAGCTTTCTTT. The rearrangement links TRBV13 to TRBJ1-1, with D perhaps TRBD1 (5 bases). V lost 0 bases, J lost 0 bases, and 11 bases lay in between. This CDR3 comprises 16 residues. Germline V gene data show CDR1 as PRHDT and CDR2 as FYEKMQ (reference sequence).

The sample holds one count of this clone. The rearrangement uses TRBV5-1 and TRBJ1-1; 7 positions agree with TRBD1. The CDR3 spans 16 residues. The germline CDR1 and CDR2 sequences are SGHRS and YFSETQ. Unmatched junction bases numbered 12, after V lost 5 bases and J lost 2 bases. CDR3: CASRAGTEFTNTEAFF. CDR3 nucleotide sequence: TGCGCCAGCAGGGCCGGGACAGAATTTACCAACACTGAAGCTTTCTTT. Based on the CDR3 plus reference TRBV5-1 and TRBJ1-1, the full variable domain is KAGVTQTPRYLIKTRGQQVTLSCSPISGHRSVSWYQQTPGQGLQFLFEYFSETQRNKGNFPGRFSGRQFSNSRSEMNVSTLELGDSALYLCASRAGTEFTNTEAFFGQGTRLTVV.

The V and J genes are TRBV27 and TRBJ2-2; D ambiguous. Trimming shortened V by 6 bases and J by 7 bases, and 12 bases separated the two germline ends. The CDR3 totals 13 residues. CDR1 and CDR2 from the germline V gene are MNHEY and SMNVEV (reference sequence). CDR3 nucleotides: TGTGCCAGCAGCCCGGCCCGGCACGGGGAGCTGTTTTTT. Translating gives CASSPARHGELFF.

This clone was observed once. Other DNA sequences of this sample code for an identical CDR3. The V gene is TRBV28, the J gene TRBJ1-5; 7 bases line up with TRBD1. After removal of 4 bases from V and 5 bases from J, the junction contained 5 bases not matched to a gene. Germline V CDR1 and CDR2: MDHEN, SYDVKM. The CDR3 consists of 14 residues. The chain's CDR3 is CASSSDRDYQPQHF. The CDR3 bases are TGTGCCAGCAGTTCCGACAGGGACTATCAGCCCCAGCATTTT.

The rearrangement uses TRBV5-1 and TRBJ1-3; D unresolved. Between the trimmed V and J ends, which lost 2 bases and 4 bases, there was a span of 4 bases. The CDR3 extends over 12 amino acids. Germline V CDR1 and CDR2: SGHRS, YFSETQ. The chain's CDR3 is CASSFEGNTIYF. CDR3 DNA: TGCGCCAGCAGCTTTGAAGGAAACACCATATATTTT. The complete variable domain, with remaining parts taken from reference TRBV5-1 and TRBJ1-3, reads KAGVTQTPRYLIKTRGQQVTLSCSPISGHRSVSWYQQTPGQGLQFLFEYFSETQRNKGNFPGRFSGRQFSNSRSEMNVSTLELGDSALYLCASSFEGNTIYFGEGSWLTVV.

DNA for the CDR3: TGTGCCAGCAGTGCTGAGGTCAACTATGGCTACACCTTC. Its translation: CASSAEVNYGYTF. J is TRBJ1-2 and V is TRBV2, with D uncertain. Between the trimmed V and J ends, which lost 4 bases and 2 bases, there was a span of 8 bases. This CDR3 has 13 residues. Germline CDR1 and CDR2: SNHLY and FYNNEI.

The chain employs TRBV7-8 and TRBJ2-2, with D perhaps TRBD1 (6 bases). This CDR3 comprises 14 residues. The V gene's germline CDR1 is SGHVS and CDR2 FQNEAQ. The germline V and J ends were trimmed by 4 bases and 6 bases, with 12 bases remaining between them. The CDR3 here is CASSYYRVSGELFF. CDR3 bases: TGTGCCAGCAGCTACTACAGGGTATCCGGGGAGCTGTTTTTT.

This clone counts as medium-sized (0.01 to 0.1%). The V and J genes are TRBV5-1 and TRBJ2-2; perhaps TRBD2 as D (6 bases). Trimming removed 1 base from V and 5 bases from J, with 18 bases in between. The germline V gene has CDR1 SGHRS and CDR2 YFSETQ. The CDR3 runs to 17 residues. The CDR3: CASSLLVLAGWTGELFF. CDR3 nucleotides: TGCGCCAGCAGCTTGTTGGTACTAGCAGGGTGGACCGGGGAGCTGTTTTTT. The variable domain in full, with the rest retrieved from reference TRBV5-1 and TRBJ2-2, is KAGVTQTPRYLIKTRGQQVTLSCSPISGHRSVSWYQQTPGQGLQFLFEYFSETQRNKGNFPGRFSGRQFSNSRSEMNVSTLELGDSALYLCASSLLVLAGWTGELFFGEGSRLTVL.

The CDR3 here is CASSLSGPRPEFF. The DNA of the CDR3 is TGTGCCAGCAGTTTATCGGGACCACGACCTGAGTTCTTC. The chain joins TRBV27 to TRBJ2-1, with D possibly called TRBD1 or TRBD2 (5 bases each). The germline CDR1 and CDR2 sequences are MNHEY and SMNVEV (reference sequence). This CDR3 region has 13 residues. V lost 0 bases, J lost 14 bases, and 14 bases lay in between.

The chain combines TRBV6-1 with TRBJ2-4, with TRBD2 matching 13 bases. The V gene end was trimmed by 3 bases and the J gene end by 7 bases; junction bases not matched to a gene: 6. This CDR3 contains 16 residues. The germline V gene encodes CDR1 MNHNS and CDR2 SASEGT. In DNA, the CDR3 is TGTGCCAGCAGTGACACTAGCGGGAGGGCCGAGAACATTCAGTACTTC. It codes for CASSDTSGRAENIQYF.

V usage is TRBV30 and J usage is TRBJ1-1; the D is unclear. The ends were cut back, 0 bases at V and 7 bases at J, with 9 bases in the middle. Germline V lookup: CDR1 GTSNPN, CDR2 SVGIG (reference sequence). The CDR3 extends over 12 amino acids. The CDR3 nucleotides read TGTGCCTGGAGTGTAGTGGGCAGTGAAGCTTTCTTT. It codes for CAWSVVGSEAFF.